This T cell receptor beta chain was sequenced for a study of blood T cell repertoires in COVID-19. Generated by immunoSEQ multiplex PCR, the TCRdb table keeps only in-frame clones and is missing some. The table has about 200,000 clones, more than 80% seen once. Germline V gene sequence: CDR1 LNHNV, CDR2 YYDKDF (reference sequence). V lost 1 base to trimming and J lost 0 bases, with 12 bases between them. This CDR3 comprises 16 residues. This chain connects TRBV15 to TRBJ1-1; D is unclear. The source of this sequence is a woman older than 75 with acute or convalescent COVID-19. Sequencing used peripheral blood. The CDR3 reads CATSRVRGAVNTEAFF. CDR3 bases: TGTGCCACCAGCAGAGTTCGGGGTGCGGTGAACACTGAAGCTTTCTTT.